This is a list of T cell receptor beta chains from one sample in a study of cytomegalovirus exposure and HLA in healthy donors. Assay used: immunoSEQ multiplex PCR; TCRdb lists only in-frame clones, some missing. The data show roughly 34,000 clones, with around 80% seen just once and 3.6% held by the top ten. Source material: PBMCs. The receptors were gathered from a woman between 18 and 29 years old in good health and CMV-seronegative. Each CDR3 is given with its conserved first and last residue. The D gene is left open where the match is weak. Clone size is shown for a subset of rows, as once, few, many or a class of expanded clone.

J: TRBJ1-1; size: .; length: 13; V: TRBV28; D: TRBD1; CDR3: CASWTGKYTEAFF; DNA: TGTGCCAGCTGGACAGGCAAGTACACTGAAGCTTTCTTT
J: TRBJ1-3; size: .; length: 15; V: TRBV30; D: TRBD1; CDR3: CAWRRGQSSGNTIYF; DNA: TGTGCCTGGAGGAGGGGACAGAGCTCTGGAAACACCATATATTTT
J: TRBJ2-7; size: .; length: 13; V: TRBV6-6; D: .; CDR3: CASSGQRPYEQYF; DNA: TGTGCCAGCAGCGGACAGCGCCCCTACGAGCAGTACTTC
J: TRBJ2-5; size: .; length: 15; V: TRBV18; D: TRBD2; CDR3: CASLTRLAEQETQYF; DNA: TGTGCCAGCTTAACACGACTAGCGGAGCAAGAGACCCAGTACTTC
J: TRBJ2-2; size: .; length: 18; V: TRBV4-2; D: .; CDR3: CASSQGTGVVGNTGELFF; DNA: TGTGCCAGCAGCCAAGGGACGGGAGTTGTGGGTAACACCGGGGAGCTGTTTTTT
J: TRBJ2-5; size: .; length: 14; V: TRBV9; D: .; CDR3: CASSVGQGGETQYF; DNA: TGTGCCAGCAGCGTAGGGCAGGGGGGAGAGACCCAGTACTTC
J: TRBJ2-7; size: .; length: 14; V: TRBV6-1; D: TRBD2; CDR3: CASSPLGLSTAEYF; DNA: TGTGCCAGCAGTCCCTTGGGACTATCGACGGCGGAGTACTTC
J: TRBJ1-1; size: .; length: 17; V: TRBV18; D: .; CDR3: CASSPPIAGAMNTEAFF; DNA: TGTGCCAGCTCACCACCGATCGCAGGGGCCATGAACACTGAAGCTTTCTTT
J: TRBJ2-7; size: .; length: 15; V: TRBV6-5; D: TRBD1; CDR3: CATQFPGTASYEQYF; DNA: TGTGCCACCCAATTTCCCGGGACAGCTTCCTACGAGCAGTACTTC
J: TRBJ1-4; size: .; length: 15; V: TRBV14; D: .; CDR3: CASSLMTGPEEKLFF; DNA: TGTGCCAGCAGCCTTATGACAGGTCCGGAGGAAAAACTGTTTTTT
J: TRBJ2-7; size: few; length: 14; V: TRBV19; D: TRBD2; CDR3: CASSIAGGSYEQYF; DNA: TGTGCCAGTAGTATCGCGGGGGGGTCCTACGAGCAGTACTTC
J: TRBJ2-7; size: .; length: 13; V: TRBV18; D: .; CDR3: CASSPRTDYEQYF; DNA: TGTGCCAGCTCACCACGGACAGACTACGAGCAGTACTTC
J: TRBJ1-3; size: .; length: 15; V: TRBV4-2; D: .; CDR3: CASSQGGGFGNTIYF; DNA: TGTGCCAGCAGCCAAGGGGGCGGTTTTGGAAACACCATATATTTT
J: TRBJ2-3; size: .; length: 16; V: TRBV2; D: TRBD1; CDR3: CASSVTGRPSTDTQYF; DNA: TGTGCCAGCAGTGTGACAGGGCGCCCAAGCACAGATACGCAGTATTTT
J: TRBJ1-5; size: .; length: 17; V: TRBV5-5; D: TRBD1; CDR3: CASSLEGASNLNQPQHF; DNA: TGTGCCAGCAGCTTGGAGGGGGCTAGCAATTTGAATCAGCCCCAGCATTTT
J: TRBJ1-2; size: .; length: 15; V: TRBV11-2; D: TRBD1; CDR3: CASSATRTGGDGYTF; DNA: TGTGCCAGCAGCGCAACTCGGACAGGGGGTGATGGCTACACCTTC
J: TRBJ2-5; size: .; length: 13; V: TRBV5-6; D: .; CDR3: CASSLYSGETQYF; DNA: TGTGCCAGCAGCTTGTATTCCGGAGAGACCCAGTACTTC
J: TRBJ1-4; size: once; length: 15; V: TRBV2; D: TRBD1; CDR3: CASRAAGTENEKLFF; DNA: TGTGCCAGCAGAGCTGCCGGGACAGAAAATGAAAAACTGTTTTTT
J: TRBJ2-5; size: .; length: 15; V: TRBV5-1; D: TRBD2; CDR3: CASSLIAGGQETQYF; DNA: TGCGCCAGCAGCTTAATAGCGGGGGGGCAAGAGACCCAGTACTTC
J: TRBJ2-7; size: .; length: 15; V: TRBV11-2; D: TRBD2; CDR3: CASSHGGLAVREQYF; DNA: TGTGCCAGCAGCCACGGCGGACTAGCGGTCCGCGAGCAGTACTTC
J: TRBJ1-1; size: .; length: 16; V: TRBV4-3; D: .; CDR3: CASSQELHRENTEAFF; DNA: TGCGCCAGCAGCCAAGAATTGCACAGGGAGAACACTGAAGCTTTCTTT
J: TRBJ1-5; size: .; length: 14; V: TRBV7-9; D: .; CDR3: CASSTTGSGQPQHF; DNA: TGTGCCAGCAGCACCACAGGCTCGGGTCAGCCCCAGCATTTT
J: TRBJ2-1; size: .; length: 14; V: TRBV2; D: .; CDR3: CASSGWSSYNEQFF; DNA: TGTGCCAGCAGTGGCTGGAGCTCCTACAATGAGCAGTTCTTC
J: TRBJ1-1; size: .; length: 15; V: TRBV29-1; D: TRBD1; CDR3: CSVGFGDRYYTEAFF; DNA: TGCAGCGTTGGGTTTGGGGACAGGTACTACACTGAAGCTTTCTTT
J: TRBJ2-1; size: .; length: 13; V: TRBV7-3; D: TRBD2; CDR3: CASSRGSRNEQFF; DNA: TGTGCCAGCAGCCGCGGGAGTAGGAATGAGCAGTTCTTC
J: TRBJ2-3; size: .; length: 11; V: TRBV23-1; D: .; CDR3: CASSHFYTQYF; DNA: TGCGCCAGCAGTCACTTTTATACGCAGTATTTT
J: TRBJ2-2; size: .; length: 16; V: TRBV10-3; D: .; CDR3: CAISDISGINTGELFF; DNA: TGTGCCATCAGTGACATTTCCGGGATCAACACCGGGGAGCTGTTTTTT
J: TRBJ1-2; size: .; length: 14; V: TRBV4-3; D: .; CDR3: CASSQELENYGYTF; DNA: TGCGCCAGCAGCCAAGAGCTGGAGAACTATGGCTACACCTTC
J: TRBJ2-2; size: .; length: 15; V: TRBV29-1; D: .; CDR3: CSVDVIGRNTGELFF; DNA: TGCAGCGTTGACGTCATAGGGAGGAACACCGGGGAGCTGTTTTTT
J: TRBJ2-7; size: .; length: 11; V: TRBV11-3; D: .; CDR3: CASSLGEEQYF; DNA: TGTGCCAGCAGCTTAGGCGAAGAGCAGTACTTC
J: TRBJ2-5; size: .; length: 13; V: TRBV28; D: .; CDR3: CASTTPGGETQYF; DNA: TGTGCCAGCACCACGCCCGGGGGAGAGACCCAGTACTTC
J: TRBJ2-4; size: .; length: 13; V: TRBV7-2; D: TRBD2; CDR3: CASSAPRAGDKYF; DNA: TGTGCCAGCAGCGCGCCGAGAGCGGGGGATAAGTACTTC
J: TRBJ2-1; size: .; length: 14; V: TRBV7-2; D: TRBD1; CDR3: CASSRQTGGHEQFF; DNA: TGTGCCAGCAGCCGACAGACAGGGGGCCATGAGCAGTTCTTC
J: TRBJ2-5; size: .; length: 17; V: TRBV5-1; D: .; CDR3: CASSLKAGPYPQETQYF; DNA: TGCGCCAGCAGCTTGAAGGCGGGGCCATACCCGCAAGAGACCCAGTACTTC
J: TRBJ2-3; size: .; length: 14; V: TRBV18; D: .; CDR3: CASSPGASTDTQYF; DNA: TGTGCCAGCTCACCGGGAGCGAGCACAGATACGCAGTATTTT
J: TRBJ2-5; size: once; length: 13; V: TRBV4-2; D: TRBD2; CDR3: CASSPGGLETQYF; DNA: TGTGCCAGCAGCCCCGGGGGGTTGGAGACCCAGTACTTC
J: TRBJ2-7; size: .; length: 14; V: TRBV28; D: .; CDR3: CASGSGLVYYEQYF; DNA: TGTGCCAGCGGGAGTGGGCTAGTTTACTACGAGCAGTACTTC
J: TRBJ2-7; size: .; length: 19; V: TRBV7-2; D: TRBD2; CDR3: CASSSQLSIAGGLVYEQYF; DNA: TGTGCCAGCAGCTCACAATTGTCGATAGCGGGAGGGCTAGTCTACGAGCAGTACTTC
J: TRBJ2-7; size: .; length: 16; V: TRBV4-1; D: TRBD1; CDR3: CASSRRDRGPSYEQYF; DNA: TGCGCCAGCAGCCGGCGGGACAGGGGGCCCTCCTACGAGCAGTACTTC
J: TRBJ1-2; size: .; length: 14; V: TRBV30; D: TRBD1; CDR3: CAWKQQGVAYGYPF; DNA: TGTGCCTGGAAACAACAGGGGGTTGCTTATGGCTACCCCTTC
J: TRBJ2-1; size: .; length: 15; V: TRBV4-3; D: .; CDR3: CASSQVGRGHNEQFF; DNA: TGCGCCAGCAGCCAAGTCGGCAGGGGACACAATGAGCAGTTCTTC
J: TRBJ2-5; size: .; length: 13; V: TRBV30; D: .; CDR3: CAWSWGQQETQYF; DNA: TGTGCCTGGAGTTGGGGGCAACAAGAGACCCAGTACTTC
J: TRBJ1-2; size: .; length: 14; V: TRBV28; D: .; CDR3: CASSLGAGVYGYTF; DNA: TGTGCCAGCAGCCTGGGGGCAGGTGTCTATGGCTACACCTTC
J: TRBJ2-7; size: medium-sized; length: 17; V: TRBV27; D: TRBD1; CDR3: CASSFGQAHSVSYEQYF; DNA: TGTGCCAGCAGTTTCGGACAGGCTCATTCCGTCTCCTACGAGCAGTACTTC
J: TRBJ1-1; size: few; length: 14; V: TRBV19; D: TRBD1; CDR3: CASSIPTGRTEAFF; DNA: TGTGCCAGTAGTATTCCGACAGGGCGTACTGAAGCTTTCTTT
J: TRBJ2-2; size: .; length: 16; V: TRBV7-2; D: TRBD2; CDR3: CASSFSGLAGGGELFF; DNA: TGTGCCAGCAGCTTTTCCGGACTAGCTGGGGGCGGGGAGCTGTTTTTT
J: TRBJ2-5; size: .; length: 14; V: TRBV21-1; D: .; CDR3: CASSKWGQGETQYF; DNA: TGTGCCAGCAGCAAATGGGGACAAGGAGAGACCCAGTACTTC
J: TRBJ2-2; size: .; length: 15; V: TRBV5-1; D: TRBD2; CDR3: CASRPGGADTGELFF; DNA: TGCGCCAGCAGGCCCGGGGGGGCGGACACCGGGGAGCTGTTTTTT
J: TRBJ2-7; size: once; length: 14; V: TRBV4-3; D: .; CDR3: CASSQVYGAYEQYF; DNA: TGCGCCAGCAGCCAAGTGTACGGTGCCTACGAGCAGTACTTC
J: TRBJ2-1; size: few; length: 16; V: TRBV7-8; D: TRBD2; CDR3: CASSLAGLAGANEQFF; DNA: TGTGCCAGCAGCTTAGCCGGACTCGCGGGAGCCAATGAGCAGTTCTTC
J: TRBJ1-1; size: once; length: 14; V: TRBV29-1; D: .; CDR3: CSGARDTLGTEAFF; DNA: TGCAGCGGGGCCCGGGACACCCTGGGCACTGAAGCTTTCTTT
J: TRBJ2-1; size: .; length: 15; V: TRBV7-3; D: TRBD2; CDR3: CASSSTSGPYNEQFF; DNA: TGTGCCAGCAGCTCCACTAGCGGACCTTACAATGAGCAGTTCTTC
J: TRBJ2-1; size: .; length: 13; V: TRBV27; D: .; CDR3: CASSLGRYGEQFF; DNA: TGTGCCAGCAGTCTCGGGAGATATGGTGAGCAGTTCTTC
J: TRBJ1-1; size: .; length: 12; V: TRBV18; D: TRBD1; CDR3: CASLRQGSEAFF; DNA: TGTGCCTCCCTAAGACAGGGCAGTGAAGCTTTCTTT
J: TRBJ2-3; size: few; length: 15; V: TRBV13; D: TRBD1; CDR3: CASSLRTGDEVPRYF; DNA: TGTGCCAGCAGCTTAAGGACAGGCGACGAGGTACCGCGGTATTTT
J: TRBJ1-2; size: .; length: 14; V: TRBV5-1; D: .; CDR3: CASRLEVGTQGYTF; DNA: TGCGCCAGCAGGTTGGAGGTTGGGACACAAGGCTACACCTTC
J: TRBJ1-1; size: .; length: 14; V: TRBV7-9; D: TRBD1; CDR3: CASSKGTANTEAFF; DNA: TGTGCCAGCAGCAAGGGGACAGCTAACACTGAAGCTTTCTTT
J: TRBJ1-6; size: .; length: 14; V: TRBV6-5; D: TRBD1; CDR3: CASSNRGRESPLHF; DNA: TGTGCCAGCAGTAACAGGGGAAGGGAATCACCCCTCCACTTT
J: TRBJ1-1; size: .; length: 13; V: TRBV19; D: .; CDR3: CASTLTGISEAFF; DNA: TGTGCCAGTACCCTAACGGGGATCTCTGAAGCTTTCTTT
J: TRBJ1-4; size: .; length: 16; V: TRBV15; D: TRBD1; CDR3: CATSAPWTGENEKLFF; DNA: TGTGCCACCAGCGCCCCCTGGACAGGGGAAAATGAAAAACTGTTTTTT